The subject of this entry is one TCR beta chain. The antigen is unknown. Measured with immunoSEQ multiplex PCR; TCRdb has only the in-frame clones, and not every one. The table has around 29,000 clones, about 85% seen once. As to time point: week 23, last vaccination. Every single dose of the vaccine, 300 ug of mutant IDH1 20-mer peptide, came with topical imiquimod. The donors had new WHO grade 3 or 4 astrocytomas; these were IDH1-mutant and ATRX-lost. The sample comes from a study of a mutant IDH1 vaccine in newly diagnosed glioma. Across the study: Vaccination started 4-6 weeks after radiotherapy alone, or with temozolomide cycles.

From germline, CDR1 is LNHNV and CDR2 YYDKDF (reference sequence). Trimming at V came to 0 bases and at J to 1 base, leaving 6 bases not matched to a gene. CDR3 length equals 16 residues. The specimen comprised PBMCs, sampled from a glioma patient whose treatment included an IDH1 peptide vaccine. V usage is TRBV15 and J usage is TRBJ2-7; 7 bases line up with TRBD2. The sequence was obtained from a woman aged 18-29 years with glioma. The CDR3, as DNA: TGTGCCACCAGCAGAGATGGTAATAGCGGGTCCTACGAGCAGTACTTC. Its translation: CATSRDGNSGSYEQYF.